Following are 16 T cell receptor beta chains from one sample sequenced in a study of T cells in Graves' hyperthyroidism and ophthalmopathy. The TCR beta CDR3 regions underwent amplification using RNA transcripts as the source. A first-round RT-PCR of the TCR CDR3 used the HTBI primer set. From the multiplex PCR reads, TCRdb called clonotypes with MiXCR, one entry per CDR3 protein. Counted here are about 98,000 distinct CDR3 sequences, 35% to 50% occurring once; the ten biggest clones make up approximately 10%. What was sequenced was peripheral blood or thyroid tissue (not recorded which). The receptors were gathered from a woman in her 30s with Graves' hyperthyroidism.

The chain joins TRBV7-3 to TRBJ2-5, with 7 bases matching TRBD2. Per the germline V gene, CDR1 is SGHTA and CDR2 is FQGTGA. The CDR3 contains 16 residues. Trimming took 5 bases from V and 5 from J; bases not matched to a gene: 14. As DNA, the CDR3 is TGTGCCAGCAGCCCTTCGGGGGGTCCTAGTTTGGAGACCCAGTACTTC. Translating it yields CASSPSGGPSLETQYF.

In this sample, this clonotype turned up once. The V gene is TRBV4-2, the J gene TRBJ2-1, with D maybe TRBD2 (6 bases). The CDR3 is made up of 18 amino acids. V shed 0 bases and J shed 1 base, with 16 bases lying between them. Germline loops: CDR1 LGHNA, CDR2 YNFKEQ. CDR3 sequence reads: CASSQDRDGSWSYNEQFF. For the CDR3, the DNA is TGTGCCAGCAGCCAAGATAGGGACGGGAGTTGGTCCTACAATGAGCAGTTCTTC.

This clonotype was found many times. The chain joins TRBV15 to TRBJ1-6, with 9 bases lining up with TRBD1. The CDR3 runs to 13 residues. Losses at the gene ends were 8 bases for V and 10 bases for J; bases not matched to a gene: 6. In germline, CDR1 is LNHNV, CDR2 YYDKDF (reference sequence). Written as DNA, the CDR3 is TGTGCCACCCCGGGACAGGGCGAATCACCCCTCCACTTT. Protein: CATPGQGESPLHF.

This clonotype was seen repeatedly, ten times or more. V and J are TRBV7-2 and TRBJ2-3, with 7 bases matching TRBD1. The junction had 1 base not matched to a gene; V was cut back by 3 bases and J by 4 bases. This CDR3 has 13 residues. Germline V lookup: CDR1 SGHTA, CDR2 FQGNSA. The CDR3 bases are TGTGCCAGCAGCTTTGACAGGGCAGATACGCAGTATTTT. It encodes CASSFDRADTQYF.

Here the CDR3 reads CSARDRDSGSSYEQYF. The DNA for the CDR3 is TGCAGTGCTAGAGATCGGGATAGCGGGAGCTCCTACGAGCAGTACTTC. The chain has TRBV20-1 and TRBJ2-7; 9 positions match TRBD2. There are 16 residues in the CDR3. Germline V gene data show CDR1 as DFQATT and CDR2 as SNEGSKA (reference sequence). After removal of 0 bases from V and 0 bases from J, the junction contained 6 bases not matched to a gene.

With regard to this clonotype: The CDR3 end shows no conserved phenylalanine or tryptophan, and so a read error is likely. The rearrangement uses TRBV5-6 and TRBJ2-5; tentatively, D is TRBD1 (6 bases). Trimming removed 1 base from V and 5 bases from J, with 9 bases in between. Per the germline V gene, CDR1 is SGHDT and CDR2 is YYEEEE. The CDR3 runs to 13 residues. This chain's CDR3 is CASSLSQGETQYL. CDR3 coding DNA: TGTGCCAGCAGCTTGAGCCAGGGGGAGACCCAGTACCTC.

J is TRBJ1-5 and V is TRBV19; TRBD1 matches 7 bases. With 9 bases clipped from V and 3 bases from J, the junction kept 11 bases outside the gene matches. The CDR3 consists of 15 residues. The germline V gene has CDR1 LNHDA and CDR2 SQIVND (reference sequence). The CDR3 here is CASSYAGTDNQPQHF. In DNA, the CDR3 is TGTGCCAGCAGTTACGCCGGGACAGACAATCAGCCCCAGCATTTT. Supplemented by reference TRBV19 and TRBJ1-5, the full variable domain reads DGGITQSPKYLFRKEGQNVTLSCEQNLNHDAMYWYRQDPGQGLRLIYYSQIVNDFQKGDIAEGYSVSREKKESFPLTVTSAQKNPTAFYLCASSYAGTDNQPQHFGDGTRLSIL.

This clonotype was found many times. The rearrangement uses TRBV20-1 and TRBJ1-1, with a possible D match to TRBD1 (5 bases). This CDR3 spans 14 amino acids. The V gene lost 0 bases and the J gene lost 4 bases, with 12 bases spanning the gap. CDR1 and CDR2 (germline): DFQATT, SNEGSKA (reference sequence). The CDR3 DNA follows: TGCAGTGCTAGAGATTGGGGCTTCGTCACTGAAGCTTTCTTT. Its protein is CSARDWGFVTEAFF.

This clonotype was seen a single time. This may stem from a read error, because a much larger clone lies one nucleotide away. In DNA, the CDR3 is TGTGCCAGCAGTTTATTCGGGGAGCTGTTTTTT. This gives the protein CASSLFGELFF. The chain has TRBV12-3 or TRBV12-4 and TRBJ2-2; D remains ambiguous. The germline V and J ends were trimmed by 2 bases and 7 bases, with 2 bases remaining between them. This CDR3 has 11 residues.

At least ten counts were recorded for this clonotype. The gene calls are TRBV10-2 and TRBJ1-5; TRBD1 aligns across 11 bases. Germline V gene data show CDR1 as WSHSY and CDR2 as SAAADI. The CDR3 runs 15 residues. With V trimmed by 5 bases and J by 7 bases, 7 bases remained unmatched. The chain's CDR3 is CASSFGTGGEQPQHF. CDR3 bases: TGCGCCAGCAGTTTCGGGACAGGGGGAGAACAGCCCCAGCATTTT.

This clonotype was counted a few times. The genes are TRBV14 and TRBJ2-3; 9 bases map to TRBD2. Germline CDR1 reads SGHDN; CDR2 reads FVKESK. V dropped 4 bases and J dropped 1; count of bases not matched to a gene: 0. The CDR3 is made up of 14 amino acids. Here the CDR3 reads CASSRLAGTDTQYF. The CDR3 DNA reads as TGTGCCAGCAGCCGACTAGCGGGCACAGATACGCAGTATTTT.

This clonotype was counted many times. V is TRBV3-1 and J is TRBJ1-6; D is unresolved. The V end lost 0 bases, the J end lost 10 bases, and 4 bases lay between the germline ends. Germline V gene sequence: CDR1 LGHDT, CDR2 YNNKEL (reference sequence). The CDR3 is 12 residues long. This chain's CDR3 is CASSQDASPLHF. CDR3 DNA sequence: TGTGCCAGCAGCCAAGATGCCTCACCCCTCCACTTT.

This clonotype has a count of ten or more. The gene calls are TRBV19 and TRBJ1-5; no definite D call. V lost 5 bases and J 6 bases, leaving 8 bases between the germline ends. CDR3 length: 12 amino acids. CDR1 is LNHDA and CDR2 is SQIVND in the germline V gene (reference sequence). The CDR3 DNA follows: TGTGCCAGTAGTGTCCGCGGTCAGCCCCAGCATTTT. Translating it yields CASSVRGQPQHF.

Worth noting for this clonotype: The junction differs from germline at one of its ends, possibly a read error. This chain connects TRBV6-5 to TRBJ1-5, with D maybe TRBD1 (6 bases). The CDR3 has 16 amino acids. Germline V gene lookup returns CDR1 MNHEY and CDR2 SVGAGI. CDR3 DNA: TGTGCCAGCAGTTACTCGCTCGGGGGCAGGAATCAGCCCCAGCGTTTT. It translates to CASSYSLGGRNQPQRF.

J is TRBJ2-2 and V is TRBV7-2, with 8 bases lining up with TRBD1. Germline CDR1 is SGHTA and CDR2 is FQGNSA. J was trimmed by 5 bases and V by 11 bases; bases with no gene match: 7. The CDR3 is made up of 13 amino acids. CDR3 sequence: CAGLQGATGELFF. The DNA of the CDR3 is TGTGCCGGACTGCAGGGGGCAACCGGGGAGCTGTTTTTT.

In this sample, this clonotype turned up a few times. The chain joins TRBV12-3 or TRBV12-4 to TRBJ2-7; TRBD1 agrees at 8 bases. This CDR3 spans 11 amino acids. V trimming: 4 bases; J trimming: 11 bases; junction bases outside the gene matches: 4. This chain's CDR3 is CASSWPGQEYF. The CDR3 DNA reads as TGTGCCAGCAGTTGGCCGGGACAGGAGTACTTC.